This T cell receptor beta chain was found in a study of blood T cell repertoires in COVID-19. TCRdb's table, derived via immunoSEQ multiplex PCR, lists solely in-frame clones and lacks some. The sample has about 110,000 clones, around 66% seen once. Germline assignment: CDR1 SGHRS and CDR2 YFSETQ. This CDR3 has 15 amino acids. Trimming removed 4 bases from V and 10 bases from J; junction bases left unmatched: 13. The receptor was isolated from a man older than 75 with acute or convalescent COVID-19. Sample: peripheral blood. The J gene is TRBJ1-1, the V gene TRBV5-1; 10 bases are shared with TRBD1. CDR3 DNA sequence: TGCGCCAGCAGCCCGACAGGGGGCGGTTCAAGGTCAGCTTTCTTT. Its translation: CASSPTGGGSRSAFF.